The 32 T cell receptor beta chains in this list originate from one sample, sequenced in a study of cytomegalovirus exposure and HLA in healthy donors. 13 Jbeta primers and 60 Vbeta primers were used for the PCR. TCRdb keeps only in-frame clones here, not all; method: immunoSEQ multiplex PCR. The table lists around 150,000 clones, 65% to 90% of them singletons. Sequencing was done on a sample of PBMCs. These receptors all stem from a man aged 50 or older in good health and CMV-seropositive.

V is TRBV2 and J is TRBJ2-2; the D gene is possibly TRBD2 (5 bases). The CDR3 totals 16 residues. The germline gives CDR1 SNHLY, CDR2 FYNNEI. The V end was cut by 2 bases, the J end by 6 bases, with 16 bases between. The CDR3: CASSEMDLTVAGELFF. The CDR3 DNA is TGTGCCAGCAGTGAAATGGACTTAACTGTTGCCGGGGAGCTGTTTTTT.

The V gene is TRBV29-1, the J gene TRBJ1-1; D possibly corresponds to TRBD1 (6 bases). Germline loops: CDR1 SQVTM, CDR2 ANQGSEA. Trimming stripped 7 bases from V and 3 bases from J, with 15 bases between. There are 13 residues in the CDR3. The CDR3 reads CSGQGSPDTEAFF. In nucleotides, the CDR3 is TGCAGCGGTCAGGGGTCCCCGGACACTGAAGCTTTCTTT. The whole variable domain, filled in from reference TRBV29-1 and TRBJ1-1, reads SAVISQKPSRDICQRGTSLTIQCQVDSQVTMMFWYRQQPGQSLTLIATANQGSEATYESGFVIDKFPISRPNLTFSTLTVSNMSPEDSSIYLCSGQGSPDTEAFFGQGTRLTVV.

This clone was picked up a small number of times. V gene TRBV7-3 combines with J gene TRBJ1-1, with 7 nucleotides matching TRBD1. CDR1 is SGHTA and CDR2 is FQGTGA in the germline V gene. With V trimmed by 5 bases and J by 4 bases, 4 bases remained unmatched. The CDR3 is made up of 13 amino acids. The CDR3 sequence is CASSTTGATEAFF. CDR3 coding DNA: TGTGCCAGCAGCACCACAGGGGCCACTGAAGCTTTCTTT.

The chain carries TRBV29-1 and TRBJ1-4; D is unclear. The CDR3 contains 15 residues. Germline V gives CDR1 SQVTM, CDR2 ANQGSEA. Trimming stripped 4 bases from V and 2 bases from J, with 14 bases between. CDR3 protein: CSVGTGSWTNEKLFF. The CDR3, as DNA: TGCAGCGTTGGTACGGGGAGCTGGACTAATGAAAAACTGTTTTTT.

This chain connects TRBV27 to TRBJ2-3; 7 bases map to TRBD2. From germline, CDR1 is MNHEY and CDR2 SMNVEV (reference sequence). The CDR3 has 15 residues. Trimming cost V 3 bases and J 2 bases; bases outside gene matches: 5. The CDR3 protein is CASSLPGLDTDTQYF. In DNA, the CDR3 is TGTGCCAGCAGTTTGCCTGGACTAGACACAGATACGCAGTATTTT.

V gene TRBV7-3 combines with J gene TRBJ2-7, with 7 bases that match TRBD2. J lost 0 bases, V lost 0 bases, and 2 bases had no gene match. The CDR3 has 15 amino acids. In germline, CDR1 is SGHTA, CDR2 FQGTGA. The CDR3 DNA reads TGTGCCAGCAGCTTAACGGGGGGGGGCTCCTACGAGCAGTACTTC. Amino acid sequence: CASSLTGGGSYEQYF.

In its sample, this clone was seen once. This chain joins TRBV7-3 and TRBJ2-5, with 7 nucleotides matching TRBD2. CDR1 and CDR2 from the germline V gene are SGHTA and FQGTGA. The CDR3 length is 14 residues. The trim removed 5 bases at V and 1 base at J, leaving 4 bases unmatched. The CDR3 region is CASSPSGPQETQYF. The CDR3 DNA reads TGTGCCAGCAGCCCTAGCGGTCCCCAAGAGACCCAGTACTTC.

This clone was observed a handful of times. For the CDR3, the DNA is TGTGCCAGCAGTTTATCGCCTAGCGTCTACGAGCAGTACTTC. Translating it yields CASSLSPSVYEQYF. The chain links TRBV28 to TRBJ2-7, with D tentatively TRBD2 (6 bases). Per germline, CDR1 MDHEN and CDR2 SYDVKM. V was shortened by 1 base and J by 3 bases, with 10 bases between the two germline ends. This CDR3 has 14 amino acids.

V and J are TRBV7-6 and TRBJ2-1, with D possibly TRBD1 on 6 matching bases. Germline values: CDR1 SGHVS, CDR2 FNYEAQ. The CDR3 contains 15 residues. Trimming took off 1 base at V and 7 bases at J, with 14 bases between the two ends. The CDR3 DNA reads TGTGCCAGCAGCTTAGAGGGACATCTCTTGAATGAGCAGTTCTTC. Its protein product is CASSLEGHLLNEQFF.

This chain connects TRBV6-5 to TRBJ2-5; 7 bases are shared with TRBD1. Germline CDR1 reads MNHEY; CDR2 reads SVGAGI. The CDR3 loop spans 13 amino acids. The J segment lost 4 bases and the V segment lost 6 bases, leaving 5 bases of the junction unmatched. The CDR3 DNA is TGTGCCAGCAGGACAACAGGGGCAGAGACCCAGTACTTC. It specifies CASRTTGAETQYF.

This rearrangement joins TRBV7-2 to TRBJ1-2; D remains unclear. The CDR3 sequence is 15 residues long. Germline CDR1 SGHTA, CDR2 FQGNSA. V lost 1 base to trimming and J lost 1 base, with 10 bases between them. CDR3: CASSLVESVNYGYTF. CDR3 nucleotides: TGTGCCAGCAGCTTAGTGGAGTCTGTTAACTATGGCTACACCTTC.

V and J are TRBV29-1 and TRBJ1-5; 7 bases map to TRBD1. This CDR3 comprises 12 residues. V lost 5 bases to trimming and J lost 5 bases; unmatched junction nucleotides: 3. Germline CDR1 SQVTM, CDR2 ANQGSEA. The CDR3 spells CSVRQGDQPQHF. In nucleotides, the CDR3 is TGCAGCGTTCGCCAGGGGGATCAGCCCCAGCATTTT.

This rearrangement joins TRBV7-9 to TRBJ2-6, with TRBD1 identical over 7 bases. Germline CDR1 SEHNR, CDR2 FQNEAQ (reference sequence). V dropped 1 base and J dropped 1; count of bases not matched to a gene: 4. This CDR3 is built from 17 residues. CDR3 coding DNA: TGTGCCAGCAGCTTAGAGGCAGGGGGTTCTGGGGCCAACGTCCTGACTTTC. It is translated as CASSLEAGGSGANVLTF.

This rearrangement joins TRBV19 to TRBJ1-5; TRBD1 agrees at 8 bases. V was clipped by 3 bases and J by 4 bases; unmatched bases: 8. Germline CDR1 and CDR2: LNHDA and SQIVND (reference sequence). This CDR3 comprises 16 residues. Written as DNA, the CDR3 is TGTGCCAGTAGTATCGGTTTGGACAGGGATAATCAGCCCCAGCATTTT. It codes for CASSIGLDRDNQPQHF.

The gene calls are TRBV30 and TRBJ2-3, with 9 bases fitting TRBD2. The CDR3 length is 15 residues. Per germline, CDR1 GTSNPN and CDR2 SVGIG (reference sequence). V shed 7 bases and J 0 bases; nucleotides not matched to a gene: 8. The CDR3 DNA sequence: TGTGCCTCGGGGGGGACTAGCCGAAGCACAGATACGCAGTATTTT. Protein sequence: CASGGTSRSTDTQYF.

The rearrangement uses TRBV7-3 and TRBJ2-7, with D possibly being TRBD1 (6 bases). Trimming shortened V by 4 bases and J by 5 bases, and 12 bases separated the two germline ends. Germline V gives CDR1 SGHTA, CDR2 FQGTGA. The CDR3 is 13 amino acids. Here the CDR3 reads CASSSNREDEQYF. Here the CDR3 DNA reads TGTGCCAGCAGCTCGAACAGGGAAGACGAGCAGTACTTC.

This chain uses TRBV5-1 with TRBJ2-3; 15 positions match TRBD2. This CDR3 comprises 17 residues. V shed 4 bases, J shed 7 bases, and the junction held 10 bases outside the gene matches. Germline lookup yields CDR1 SGHRS and CDR2 YFSETQ. The CDR3 DNA follows: TGCGCCAGCAGCCCAACCGGGACTAGCGGGGGGCTGTATACGCAGTATTTT. It encodes CASSPTGTSGGLYTQYF.

This chain links TRBV9 with TRBJ2-7, with 8 positions matching TRBD2. V lost 6 bases and J lost 9; bases outside the gene matches: 11. This CDR3 contains 13 residues. CDR1 is SGDLS, CDR2 YYNGEE, per germline. The CDR3 loop reads CASNPTGGPRQYF. The DNA for the CDR3 is TGTGCCAGCAATCCAACGGGGGGGCCACGGCAGTACTTC.

This clone turned up a few times. The chain employs TRBV27 and TRBJ2-7; 8 nucleotides line up with TRBD1. The junction had 5 bases not matched to a gene; V was cut back by 2 bases and J by 2 bases. The germline V gene has CDR1 MNHEY and CDR2 SMNVEV (reference sequence). This CDR3 is 15 amino acids long. The CDR3 protein is CASSLTGTGTYEQYF. In DNA form, the CDR3 reads TGTGCCAGCAGTTTAACGGGGACAGGTACCTACGAGCAGTACTTC.

The chain carries TRBV29-1 and TRBJ1-5; TRBD1 aligns across 8 bases. J was trimmed by 3 bases and V by 1 base; bases with no gene match: 8. The germline gives CDR1 SQVTM, CDR2 ANQGSEA. This CDR3 spans 16 amino acids. CDR3 sequence reads: CSVEGRSTGANQPQHF. The DNA for the CDR3 is TGCAGCGTTGAAGGGCGCTCGACAGGGGCCAATCAGCCCCAGCATTTT. The complete variable domain, with remaining parts taken from reference TRBV29-1 and TRBJ1-5, reads SAVISQKPSRDICQRGTSLTIQCQVDSQVTMMFWYRQQPGQSLTLIATANQGSEATYESGFVIDKFPISRPNLTFSTLTVSNMSPEDSSIYLCSVEGRSTGANQPQHFGDGTRLSIL.

This sequence joins TRBV28 and TRBJ2-5, with 8 positions matching TRBD1. Near its end, the DNA agrees better with TRBJ2-7, so the J call may be wrong. In germline, CDR1 is MDHEN, CDR2 SYDVKM. CDR3 length: 15 residues. CDR3 in DNA: TGTGCCAGCAGTTCCCGGACAGGGATTTCCTACGAGCAGTACTTC. Protein product: CASSSRTGISYEQYF.

This chain connects TRBV10-3 to TRBJ2-1, with 7 bases lining up with TRBD2. V dropped 6 bases and J dropped 9; count of bases not matched to a gene: 8. Germline lookup yields CDR1 ENHRY and CDR2 SYGVKD. There are 13 residues in the CDR3. The CDR3 sequence: CAISAGLGGEQFF. The CDR3 nucleotides are TGTGCCATCAGCGCAGGACTAGGAGGTGAGCAGTTCTTC.

The rearrangement links TRBV5-1 to TRBJ1-1; D perhaps matches TRBD1 (5 bases). Germline CDR1 is SGHRS and CDR2 is YFSETQ. V shed 0 bases and J shed 4 bases, with 13 bases lying between them. There are 15 residues in the CDR3. The CDR3 nucleotides are TGCGCCAGCAGCTTGGTCGGGGGTATGAGCACTGAAGCTTTCTTT. The encoded protein is CASSLVGGMSTEAFF.

The rearrangement links TRBV6-5 to TRBJ2-5; the match to TRBD2 covers 8 bases. The better agreement between TRBJ2-7 and the DNA end casts doubt on the J call. The CDR3 is 12 amino acids. Germline V gene sequence: CDR1 MNHEY, CDR2 SVGAGI. The CDR3 sequence is CASSSGGYEQYF. Here the CDR3 DNA reads TGTGCCAGCAGTTCGGGGGGGTACGAGCAGTACTTC.

The CDR3 nucleotides are TGTGCCAGCAGCCCGACAAGGGGGTTCCGAGAGACCCAGTACTTC. Protein sequence: CASSPTRGFRETQYF. The genes are TRBV11-1 and TRBJ2-5, with D perhaps TRBD1 (6 bases). The ends were cut back, 5 bases at V and 4 bases at J, with 17 bases in the middle. The CDR3 runs 15 residues. Germline-derived CDR1 and CDR2 are SGHAT and FQDESV (reference sequence).

The CDR3 loop reads CAWSVTGLETQYF. The CDR3 DNA sequence: TGTGCCTGGAGTGTTACGGGGTTGGAGACCCAGTACTTC. This chain connects TRBV30 to TRBJ2-5; TRBD2 might be the D (5 bases). V lost 0 bases, J lost 5 bases, and 10 bases lay in between. Germline V gene lookup returns CDR1 GTSNPN and CDR2 SVGIG (reference sequence). CDR3 length: 13 amino acids. Variable domain in full (rest from reference TRBV30 and TRBJ2-5): SQTIHQWPATLVQPVGSPLSLECTVEGTSNPNLYWYRQAAGRGLQLLFYSVGIGQISSEVPQNLSASRPQDRQFILSSKKLLLSDSGFYLCAWSVTGLETQYFGPGTRLLVL.

The chain is built from TRBV6-6 and TRBJ1-4, with D possibly matching TRBD1 (6 bases). Trimming shortened V by 6 bases and J by 4 bases, and 15 bases separated the two germline ends. CDR1 is MNHNY and CDR2 is SVGAGI in the germline V gene (reference sequence). CDR3 length equals 15 residues. The CDR3 coding sequence is TGTGCCAGCAGCCGAGCTCAGGGGAGTAATGAAAAACTGTTTTTT. Translation gives CASSRAQGSNEKLFF.

This rearrangement joins TRBV6-5 to TRBJ1-4; 7 nucleotides agree with TRBD1. V shed 6 bases and J 5 bases; nucleotides not matched to a gene: 6. Germline V gene lookup returns CDR1 MNHEY and CDR2 SVGAGI. CDR3 length: 14 amino acids. CDR3 loop: CASRTTGNNEKLFF. The CDR3 nucleotides are TGTGCCAGCAGAACGACAGGGAACAATGAAAAACTGTTTTTT.

This clone was observed a single time. V and J are TRBV10-2 and TRBJ2-3, with 12 positions matching TRBD2. There are 15 residues in the CDR3. The J segment lost 3 bases and the V segment lost 6 bases, leaving 4 bases of the junction unmatched. Germline loops: CDR1 WSHSY, CDR2 SAAADI. CDR3 sequence reads: CASSSTSGGTDTQYF. CDR3 nucleotides: TGCGCCAGCAGCTCGACTAGCGGGGGTACAGATACGCAGTATTTT.

The V call is TRBV9, the J call TRBJ2-6, with D tentatively TRBD1 (5 bases). The V gene's germline CDR1 is SGDLS and CDR2 YYNGEE. Trimming took 2 bases from V and 3 from J, leaving 12 bases between them. The CDR3 spans 16 residues. Written as DNA, the CDR3 is TGTGCCAGCAGCGTCTCTCAGGGAATTGGGGCCAACGTCCTGACTTTC. Protein product: CASSVSQGIGANVLTF.

The genes are TRBV5-1 and TRBJ2-2; D unresolved. This CDR3 comprises 14 residues. Germline loops: CDR1 SGHRS, CDR2 YFSETQ. The ends were cut back, 3 bases at V and 1 base at J, with 7 bases in the middle. The CDR3 nucleotides are TGCGCCAGCAGCTGGCAGGAGAACACCGGGGAGCTGTTTTTT. Its protein is CASSWQENTGELFF.

The chain combines TRBV5-1 with TRBJ2-7; D is possibly TRBD2 (5 bases). Germline CDR1 SGHRS, CDR2 YFSETQ. The CDR3 sequence is 15 residues long. V shed 5 bases and J shed 0 bases, with 15 bases lying between them. The chain's CDR3 is CASSRILGSSYEQYF. The DNA of the CDR3 is TGCGCCAGCAGTCGGATACTGGGGAGCTCCTACGAGCAGTACTTC.